The T cell receptor (beta chain) under discussion was sequenced for a study of human CD8 memory T cell subsets. The authors made TCR beta libraries using UMI-labeled 5' RACE. In the authors' workflow: In each TCR beta library, there were between roughly 3,000 and 20,000 functional CDR3 beta clonotypes. TCRdb re-called the 5' RACE reads; every CDR3 protein appears as one record, without DNA. TCRdb, rather than the study authors, made the V and J calls. In total, the table holds roughly 7,000 distinct CDR3 sequences. The authors identified stem-like memory CD8+ T cells (TSTEM) as CCR7+ PD-1- TIGIT-. Total CD8+ T cells were enriched by negative magnetic separation. Frequency places this clonotype as medium-sized. CDR1 is KGHSH and CDR2 is LQKENI in the germline V gene. This CDR3 has 19 residues.

The specimen was CD8+ stem-like memory T cells (TSCM and TCM) sorted from PBMCs. The subset here: stem-like memory CD8 T cells (TSTEM), CCR7+ PD-1- TIGIT-. The sequence was obtained from a human donor in good health. The chain combines TRBV18 with TRBJ2-1; TCRdb designates TRBD2, a call that cannot be tested without DNA. The CDR3 region is CASSPLSEISGSFVYEQFF.